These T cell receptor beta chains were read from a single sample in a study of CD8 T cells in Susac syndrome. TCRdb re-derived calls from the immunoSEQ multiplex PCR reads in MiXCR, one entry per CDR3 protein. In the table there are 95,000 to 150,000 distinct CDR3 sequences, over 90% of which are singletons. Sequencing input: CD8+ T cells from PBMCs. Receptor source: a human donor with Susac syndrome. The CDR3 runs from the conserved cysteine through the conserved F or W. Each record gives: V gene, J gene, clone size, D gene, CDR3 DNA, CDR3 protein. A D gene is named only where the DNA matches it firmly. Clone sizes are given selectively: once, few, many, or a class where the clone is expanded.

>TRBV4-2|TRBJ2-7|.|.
TGTGCCAGCAGCCAATACAGTGGGGGCCCCTACGAGCAGTACTTC
CASSQYSGGPYEQYF
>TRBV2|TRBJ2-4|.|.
TGTGCCAGCAGTGAAGAAAACATTCAGTACTTC
CASSEENIQYF
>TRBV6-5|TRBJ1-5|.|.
TGTGCCAGCAGTTATTTAGGGGCCAATCAGCCCCAGCATTTT
CASSYLGANQPQHF
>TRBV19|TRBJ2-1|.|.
TGTGCCAGTAGTATGGAGCGGTACAATGAGCAGTTCTTC
CASSMERYNEQFF
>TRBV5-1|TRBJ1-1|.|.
TGCGCCAGCAGCTTAAGAACCCCCTACACTGAAGCTTTCTTT
CASSLRTPYTEAFF
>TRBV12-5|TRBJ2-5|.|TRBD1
TGTGCTAGTGGCTCGCCAGGGGGCAAAGGGGAGACCCAGTACTTC
CASGSPGGKGETQYF
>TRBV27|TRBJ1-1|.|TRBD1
TGTGCCAGCAGCAAAGAGGACAGGGGGGACACTGAAGCTTTCTTT
CASSKEDRGDTEAFF
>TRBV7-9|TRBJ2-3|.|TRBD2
TGTGCCAGCAGCTTAACTAGCGGGGGCACAGATACGCAGTATTTT
CASSLTSGGTDTQYF
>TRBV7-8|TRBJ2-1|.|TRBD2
TGTGCCAGCAGCTTTGGACTAGCGGGGGGGCTGACCTACAATGAGCAGTTCTTC
CASSFGLAGGLTYNEQFF
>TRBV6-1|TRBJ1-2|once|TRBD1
TGTGCCAGCACTCCACTCGGACAGGGGGCGACTAACTATGGCTACACCTTC
CASTPLGQGATNYGYTF
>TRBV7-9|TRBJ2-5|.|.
TGTGCCACCCAAGAGACCCAGTACTTC
CATQETQYF
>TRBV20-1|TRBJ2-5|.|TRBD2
TGCAGTGCTCGGGAGACTAGCGGGGGGGCCTCTCTTGTACAGTACTTC
CSARETSGGASLVQYF
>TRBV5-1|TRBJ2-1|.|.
TGCGCCAGCAGCCAGGGAGAGGGCAACGATGAGCAGTTCTTC
CASSQGEGNDEQFF
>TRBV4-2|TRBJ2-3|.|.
TGTGCCAGCAGCCAAGAGGAGGCTATCAGCACAGATACGCAGTATTTT
CASSQEEAISTDTQYF
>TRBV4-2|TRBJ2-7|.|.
TGTGCCAGCAGCCAAGCGGGAAACCTCAACGAGCAGTACTTC
CASSQAGNLNEQYF
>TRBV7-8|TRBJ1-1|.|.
TGTGCCAGCAGCTTAGTGGGACTGATGAACACTGAAGCTTTCTTT
CASSLVGLMNTEAFF
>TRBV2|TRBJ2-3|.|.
TGTGCCAGCAGTCCTACTCCCGGGGCTGTAGATACGCAGTATTTT
CASSPTPGAVDTQYF
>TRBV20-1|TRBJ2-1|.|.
TGCAGTGCTAGGATTCAGACTGAGCAGTTCTTC
CSARIQTEQFF
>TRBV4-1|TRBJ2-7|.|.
TGCGCCAGCAGCCAAGTCGGCAGGGCGACGGACGAGCAGTACTTC
CASSQVGRATDEQYF
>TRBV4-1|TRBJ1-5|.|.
TGCGCCAGCAGCCAACGCCTTAATCAGCCCCAGCATTTT
CASSQRLNQPQHF
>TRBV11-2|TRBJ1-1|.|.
TGTGCCAGCAGCTTAGGAGTGGGGGGGAACACTGAAGCTTTCTTT
CASSLGVGGNTEAFF
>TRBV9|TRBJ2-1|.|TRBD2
TGTGCCAGCAGCCCCGCGGGGGGGCCAAGTGAGCAGTTCTTC
CASSPAGGPSEQFF
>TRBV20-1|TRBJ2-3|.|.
TGCAGTGCTTCTATCCGGGGCACAGATACGCAGTATTTT
CSASIRGTDTQYF
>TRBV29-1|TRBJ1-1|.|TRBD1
TGCAGCGTCGCCGGGACAGGGGATAGTGAAGCTTTCTTT
CSVAGTGDSEAFF
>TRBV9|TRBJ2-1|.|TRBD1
TGTGCCAGCAGCGTAGGAGGGGGCCAGTACAATGAGCAGTTCTTC
CASSVGGGQYNEQFF
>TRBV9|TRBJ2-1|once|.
TGTGCCAGCAGCCCGGGGGGCGTTGAGCAGTTCTTC
CASSPGGVEQFF
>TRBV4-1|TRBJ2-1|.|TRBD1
TGCGCCAGCAGCCAGGCAGGGGGTAGTGAGCAGTTCTTC
CASSQAGGSEQFF
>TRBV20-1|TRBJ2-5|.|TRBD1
TGCAGTGCTGAGGGGGCCTGGGAAGAGACCCAGTACTTC
CSAEGAWEETQYF
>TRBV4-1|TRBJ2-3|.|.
TGCGCCAGCAGCCCCTCTCCTAAGCAGGCCGGCACAGATACGCAGTATTTT
CASSPSPKQAGTDTQYF
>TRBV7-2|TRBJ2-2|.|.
TGTGCCAGCAGTTACAGGACCGCAGGCGGGGAGCTGTTTTTT
CASSYRTAGGELFF
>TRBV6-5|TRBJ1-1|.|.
TGTGCCAGCATCCCAGGGGAGTTGAACACTGAAGCTTTCTTT
CASIPGELNTEAFF
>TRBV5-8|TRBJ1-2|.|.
TGTGCCAGCAGCTCGAGCGATGGGTGGGGAGGCGGCTACACCTTC
CASSSSDGWGGGYTF
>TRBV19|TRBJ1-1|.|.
TGTGCCAGTAGTATAGGATCAGCGAACACTGAAGCTTTCTTT
CASSIGSANTEAFF
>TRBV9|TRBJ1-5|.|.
TGTGCCAGCAGCTCGGGAGGGGACTGGCGCAATCAGCCCCAGCATTTT
CASSSGGDWRNQPQHF
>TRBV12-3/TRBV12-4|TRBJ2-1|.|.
TGTGCCAGCAGTCCCGGGGATTCGTTATACAATGAGCAGTTCTTC
CASSPGDSLYNEQFF
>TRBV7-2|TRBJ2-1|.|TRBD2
TGTGCCAGCAGCTTACCGCGGGGTAGCGGGGGGGCAAACTACAATGAGCAGTTCTTC
CASSLPRGSGGANYNEQFF
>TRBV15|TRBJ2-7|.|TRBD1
TGTGCCACCAGAAAAGACAGGGGGTCCTACGAGCAGTACTTC
CATRKDRGSYEQYF
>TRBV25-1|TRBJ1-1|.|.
TGTGCCAGCAGTGAATATGGGAACACTGAAGCTTTCTTT
CASSEYGNTEAFF
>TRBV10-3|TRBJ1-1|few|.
TGTGCCAGCAGTCCGCCGACAGGCATGAACACTGAAGCTTTCTTT
CASSPPTGMNTEAFF
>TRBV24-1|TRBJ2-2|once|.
TGTGCCACCCAGCAGAACACCGGGGAGCTGTTTTTT
CATQQNTGELFF
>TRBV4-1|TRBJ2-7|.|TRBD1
TGCGCCAGCAGCCAAGCTACCACAGGGGTTCCCTACGAGCAGTACTTC
CASSQATTGVPYEQYF
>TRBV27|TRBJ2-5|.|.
TGTGCCAGCGGGGGCTCCTCTCTAGAGACCCAGTACTTC
CASGGSSLETQYF
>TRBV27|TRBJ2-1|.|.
TGTGCCAGCAGTCGCTACTCCTACAATGAGCAGTTCTTC
CASSRYSYNEQFF
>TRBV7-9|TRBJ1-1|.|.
TGTGCCAGCAGCTTAGCAGTCGGGGGAATTGAAGCTTTCTTT
CASSLAVGGIEAFF
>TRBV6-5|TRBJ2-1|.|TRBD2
TGTGCCAGCAGTTGGGGGGGTGAGCAGTTCTTC
CASSWGGEQFF
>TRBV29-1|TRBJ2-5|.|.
TGCAGCGTGGAGGGGTCGGTTCGGACCCAGTACTTC
CSVEGSVRTQYF
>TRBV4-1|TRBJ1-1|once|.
TGCGCCAGCAGCCAAGAGCAGTGGAACACTGAAGCTTTCTTT
CASSQEQWNTEAFF
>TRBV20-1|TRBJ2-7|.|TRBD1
TGCAGTGCCCCAATCGGGACAGGGGTAGGCGAGCAGTACTTC
CSAPIGTGVGEQYF
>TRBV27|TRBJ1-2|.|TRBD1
TGTGCCAGCGGGGATCAGGGGGCGGTACTATTAGGCTACACCTTC
CASGDQGAVLLGYTF
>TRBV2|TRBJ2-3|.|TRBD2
TGTGCCAGCAGCGACTCGGGGGGGCCAGGAGATACGCAGTATTTT
CASSDSGGPGDTQYF
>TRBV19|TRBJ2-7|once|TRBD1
TGTGCCAGTAGTCCAGGACAGGGGGCGGCCTACGAGCAGTACTTC
CASSPGQGAAYEQYF
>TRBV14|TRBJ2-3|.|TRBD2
TGTGCCAGCAGCCAAGTGGGAATAGCGGGGACGAGCACAGATACGCAGTATTTT
CASSQVGIAGTSTDTQYF
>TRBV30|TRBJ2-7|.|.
TGTGCCTGGAGTGTACCCGGGTACTCCTACGAGCAGTACTTC
CAWSVPGYSYEQYF
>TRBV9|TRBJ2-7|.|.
TGTGCCAGCAGCCCTACTCCAGAGTACTACGAGCAGTACTTC
CASSPTPEYYEQYF
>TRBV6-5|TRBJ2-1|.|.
TGTGCCAGCAGTCCCTCCTGGGATGAGCAGTTCTTC
CASSPSWDEQFF